This TCR beta chain was recovered during a study of cytomegalovirus exposure and HLA in healthy donors. This CDR3 comprises 15 residues. Per germline, CDR1 SGHTA and CDR2 FQGNSA. V lost 3 bases and J lost 1; bases outside the gene matches: 3. Here immunoSEQ multiplex PCR was the method, and the copy in TCRdb shows in-frame clones only, minus some. The table records 220,000 or so clones, approximately 80% of them present only once. The sequencing sample was made of PBMCs. The origin of this receptor is a woman aged 25 to 39 in good health and CMV-seropositive. The rearrangement joins TRBV7-2 to TRBJ2-7; 10 bases line up with TRBD2. CDR3 DNA: TGTGCCAGCAGCTTTAGTAGCGGGAGGTCCTACGAGCAGTACTTC. This sequence encodes CASSFSSGRSYEQYF.